The next 19 T cell receptor beta chains were all read from a single sample in a study of shared clonotypes between healthy human individuals. Assay: immunoSEQ multiplex PCR; the TCRdb copy retains only in-frame clones and omits some. The repertoire has fewer than 850,000 clones, 60% to 80% of them found once; the top ten carry 1.8%. The sequencing sample was made of memory CD4+ T cells sorted from blood. Subset meaning: CD45RA-negative fraction. The receptor set was obtained from a woman aged 25 to 45 in good health.

V and J are TRBV4-2 and TRBJ1-4, with D unclear. CDR1 is LGHNA, CDR2 YNFKEQ, per germline. The V end lost 1 base, the J end lost 0 bases, and 12 bases lay between the germline ends. This CDR3 contains 17 residues. In DNA form, the CDR3 reads TGTGCCAGCAGCCAAGGCCTTGTGTCTGCAACTAATGAAAAACTGTTTTTT. Amino acids: CASSQGLVSATNEKLFF.

The chain joins TRBV7-9 to TRBJ1-1; D is ambiguous. CDR3 length equals 13 residues. The germline V and J ends were trimmed by 4 bases and 3 bases, with 9 bases remaining between them. CDR1 SEHNR and CDR2 FQNEAQ come from the germline V gene (reference sequence). CDR3 sequence reads: CASSSGLDTEAFF. The CDR3 nucleotides read TGTGCCAGCAGCTCCGGACTTGACACTGAAGCTTTCTTT. Full variable domain (rest looked up from reference TRBV7-9 and TRBJ1-1): DTGVSQNPRHKITKRGQNVTFRCDPISEHNRLYWYRQTLGQGPEFLTYFQNEAQLEKSRLLSDRFSAERPKGSFSTLEIQRTEQGDSAMYLCASSSGLDTEAFFGQGTRLTVV.

The sample holds a few counts of this clone. The V gene is TRBV11-1, the J gene TRBJ1-1; D is ambiguous. Per the germline V gene, CDR1 is SGHAT and CDR2 is FQDESV (reference sequence). The V end lost 5 bases, the J end lost 3 bases, and 10 bases lay between the germline ends. This CDR3 is built from 13 residues. CDR3 nucleotide sequence: TGTGCCAGCAGCCAAGAAGAGGACACTGAAGCTTTCTTT. Residues: CASSQEEDTEAFF.

This clone was observed a single time. The chain links TRBV4-2 to TRBJ2-2, with TRBD2 as a possible D gene (6 bases). From germline, CDR1 is LGHNA and CDR2 YNFKEQ. The ends were cut back, 5 bases at V and 8 bases at J, with 18 bases in the middle. The CDR3 totals 15 residues. As DNA, the CDR3 is TGTGCCAGCAGCTTTTTCGGGAGAACGAAGGGGGAGCTGTTTTTT. Translating it yields CASSFFGRTKGELFF.

The V and J genes are TRBV5-8 and TRBJ1-5, with D possibly matching TRBD1 (5 bases). The CDR3 has 13 residues. In germline, CDR1 is SGHTS, CDR2 YDEGEE. Trimming cost V 5 bases and J 5 bases, with 11 bases left between them. In DNA form, the CDR3 reads TGTGCCAGCAGAAGACAGAGAGATCAGCCCCAGCATTTT. Translation: CASRRQRDQPQHF.

CDR3 loop: CASSLRSAQYF. For the CDR3, the DNA is TGTGCCAGCAGTTTGAGATCGGCCCAGTACTTC. The chain combines TRBV28 with TRBJ2-5; D call uncertain. CDR3 length: 11 residues. V gave up 3 bases and J gave up 9 bases, with 8 bases separating them. CDR1 MDHEN and CDR2 SYDVKM come from the germline V gene.

V is TRBV21-1 and J is TRBJ2-1. TRBV21-1 is tagged as a pseudogene. This CDR3 comprises 16 residues. CDR3 residues: CASSKARLVSYNEQFF. The CDR3 bases are TGTGCCAGCAGCAAAGCCAGGCTAGTTTCCTACAATGAGCAGTTCTTC.

V gene TRBV9 combines with J gene TRBJ2-5; no reliable D call. Trimming took 4 bases from V and 2 from J, leaving 12 bases between them. This CDR3 contains 14 residues. The germline gives CDR1 SGDLS, CDR2 YYNGEE. CDR3 DNA: TGTGCCAGCAGCTCTAGACCGGATCAAGAGACCCAGTACTTC. Translating gives CASSSRPDQETQYF.

The CDR3 loop is CASSTKGTSGRAEQFF. CDR3 DNA sequence: TGTGCCAGTAGTACAAAGGGGACTAGCGGGAGGGCCGAGCAGTTCTTC. This rearrangement joins TRBV19 to TRBJ2-1; TRBD2 matches 16 bases. V lost 4 bases and J lost 10; bases outside the gene matches: 7. Germline CDR1 and CDR2: LNHDA and SQIVND (reference sequence). The CDR3 has 16 amino acids.

The rearrangement joins TRBV18 to TRBJ1-5; D may be TRBD1 (6 bases). The germline V gene encodes CDR1 KGHSH and CDR2 LQKENI. The germline V and J ends were trimmed by 6 bases and 0 bases, with 21 bases remaining between them. The CDR3 is 18 residues long. The CDR3 DNA reads TGTGCCAGCTCTGTTACCGGGACAATTTTAAATAGCAATCAGCCCCAGCATTTT. Translating gives CASSVTGTILNSNQPQHF.

This clone was seen only a few times. The chain couples TRBV7-2 to TRBJ1-5, with D perhaps matching TRBD1 (6 bases). The CDR3 spans 16 residues. V was trimmed by 3 bases and J by 4 bases, leaving 16 bases between them. The V gene's germline CDR1 is SGHTA and CDR2 FQGNSA. The CDR3 DNA sequence: TGTGCCAGCAGCTTCTCAGGGGTTCTAGGGAATCAGCCCCAGCATTTT. It codes for CASSFSGVLGNQPQHF.

The chain combines TRBV29-1 with TRBJ2-3, with D perhaps being TRBD1 or TRBD2 (5 bases each). The V gene lost 4 bases and the J gene lost 1 base, with 12 bases spanning the gap. Germline V gene data show CDR1 as SQVTM and CDR2 as ANQGSEA. CDR3 length: 14 residues. The CDR3 region has the DNA TGCAGCGTTGTTAGTGGGGGAGGCACAGATACGCAGTATTTT. Residues: CSVVSGGGTDTQYF.

A few counts support this clone. V usage is TRBV28 and J usage is TRBJ2-5; D may be TRBD1 (5 bases). V was shortened by 4 bases and J by 11 bases, with 11 bases between the two germline ends. The CDR3 loop spans 11 amino acids. CDR1 is MDHEN and CDR2 is SYDVKM in the germline V gene. The CDR3 reads CASSSTRQQYF. As DNA, the CDR3 is TGTGCCAGCAGTTCTACAAGACAGCAGTACTTC. Supplemented by reference TRBV28 and TRBJ2-5, the full variable domain reads DVKVTQSSRYLVKRTGEKVFLECVQDMDHENMFWYRQDPGLGLRLIYFSYDVKMKEKGDIPEGYSVSREKKERFSLILESASTNQTSMYLCASSSTRQQYFGPGTRLLVL.

The V and J genes are TRBV4-1 and TRBJ1-5; 9 bases fit TRBD1. CDR1 is MGHRA, CDR2 YSYEKL, per germline. The CDR3 has 15 residues. The ends lost 4 bases at V and 5 bases at J; junction bases unmatched: 6. The CDR3 reads CASSPGDRDHQPQHF. The CDR3 nucleotides read TGCGCCAGCAGCCCTGGGGACAGGGACCATCAGCCCCAGCATTTT.

The V and J genes are TRBV29-1 and TRBJ2-3, with 7 bases that match TRBD1. The CDR3 loop spans 13 amino acids. Trimming removed 6 bases from V and 0 bases from J; junction bases left unmatched: 3. Germline values: CDR1 SQVTM, CDR2 ANQGSEA. The CDR3 sequence is CSVGQDSTDTQYF. The CDR3 DNA follows: TGCAGCGTAGGACAGGATAGCACAGATACGCAGTATTTT.

This clone came up a few times. This chain uses TRBV7-9 with TRBJ2-7; 15 nucleotides align to TRBD2. Germline lookup yields CDR1 SEHNR and CDR2 FQNEAQ (reference sequence). V shed 6 bases and J 3 bases; nucleotides not matched to a gene: 3. CDR3 length equals 15 residues. As DNA, the CDR3 is TGTGCCAGCAGGCCGGGACTAGCGGGAGGCTACGAGCAGTACTTC. It codes for CASRPGLAGGYEQYF.

V gene TRBV5-1 combines with J gene TRBJ2-2; 13 positions agree with TRBD2. CDR1 and CDR2 (germline): SGHRS, YFSETQ. The CDR3 contains 18 residues. V dropped 0 bases and J dropped 4; count of bases not matched to a gene: 6. The CDR3 region has the DNA TGCGCCAGCAGCTTGGGGACTAGCGGGAGACGCGGCACCGGGGAGCTGTTTTTT. This codes for CASSLGTSGRRGTGELFF.

This sequence joins TRBV5-1 and TRBJ1-4; D is uncertain. The CDR3 spans 15 residues. The germline V and J ends were trimmed by 1 base and 8 bases, with 15 bases remaining between them. Per the germline V gene, CDR1 is SGHRS and CDR2 is YFSETQ. CDR3: CASSLSPAEKEKLFF. In DNA, the CDR3 is TGCGCCAGCAGCTTGTCGCCAGCAGAGAAGGAAAAACTGTTTTTT. The variable domain in full, completed from reference TRBV5-1 and TRBJ1-4, reads KAGVTQTPRYLIKTRGQQVTLSCSPISGHRSVSWYQQTPGQGLQFLFEYFSETQRNKGNFPGRFSGRQFSNSRSEMNVSTLELGDSALYLCASSLSPAEKEKLFFGSGTQLSVL.

The chain is built from TRBV5-8 and TRBJ2-5; 11 bases line up with TRBD2. The J call may not be correct, given that the DNA end is closer to TRBJ2-7. Germline-derived CDR1 and CDR2 are SGHTS and YDEGEE. The CDR3 sequence is 19 residues long. The CDR3 bases are TGTGCCAGCAGCTTAAACAGGGACGGGGGACTAGCGGCTCCCTACGAGCAGTACTTC. Its protein is CASSLNRDGGLAAPYEQYF.